These T cell receptor beta chains were read from a single sample in a study of shared clonotypes between healthy human individuals. The table came from immunoSEQ multiplex PCR; TCRdb's copy has only in-frame clones and leaves some out. This sample carries about 95,000 clones, roughly 69% of them seen once, and the ten largest clones take approximately 49%. The sample taken for sequencing was memory CD8+ T cells sorted from blood. The source is a man aged 25-45 years in good health. Both conserved end residues are trimmed from each CDR3. Fields, in order: V gene, J gene, CDR3 protein.

v_gene: TRBV28; j_gene: TRBJ2-7; CDR3aa: ASTDSSYEQY
v_gene: TRBV19; j_gene: TRBJ2-2; CDR3aa: ASSIPGEAGELF
v_gene: TRBV9; j_gene: TRBJ2-7; CDR3aa: ASSARASGLGGNEQY
v_gene: TRBV9; j_gene: TRBJ2-2; CDR3aa: ASSVDGTIFGGELF
v_gene: TRBV4-2; j_gene: TRBJ1-3; CDR3aa: ASSQGSTGDGGNTIY
v_gene: TRBV29-1; j_gene: TRBJ2-1; CDR3aa: SDDSPGPSSYNEQF
v_gene: TRBV6-1; j_gene: TRBJ1-4; CDR3aa: ASSELLEGFEKLF
v_gene: TRBV11-2; j_gene: TRBJ1-1; CDR3aa: ASSPETGSEAF
v_gene: TRBV6-1; j_gene: TRBJ2-5; CDR3aa: ASSEWTSAAETQY
v_gene: TRBV4-3; j_gene: TRBJ2-2; CDR3aa: ASSQDRMNTGELF
v_gene: TRBV5-6; j_gene: TRBJ2-2; CDR3aa: ASSLAYRDISSGELF
v_gene: TRBV4-3; j_gene: TRBJ2-1; CDR3aa: ASSQWGGNNEQF
v_gene: TRBV5-4; j_gene: TRBJ2-1; CDR3aa: ASSFHLKTSGLYNEQF
v_gene: TRBV7-8; j_gene: TRBJ1-3; CDR3aa: ASSSRTGAGNTIY
v_gene: TRBV11-2; j_gene: TRBJ1-5; CDR3aa: ASSRGLLGNQPQH
v_gene: TRBV7-8; j_gene: TRBJ2-7; CDR3aa: ASRQRAYAYEQY
v_gene: TRBV11-2; j_gene: TRBJ2-5; CDR3aa: ASSFSHQETQY
v_gene: TRBV19; j_gene: TRBJ1-2; CDR3aa: ASISTGGRDGYT
v_gene: TRBV28; j_gene: TRBJ2-1; CDR3aa: ASTRGGILFNEQF
v_gene: TRBV7-2; j_gene: TRBJ2-1; CDR3aa: ASSGGLAGSYNEQF
v_gene: TRBV6-1; j_gene: TRBJ2-7; CDR3aa: ASSWTSETYEQY
v_gene: TRBV6-5; j_gene: TRBJ1-6; CDR3aa: ASSWGTANSPLH
v_gene: TRBV14; j_gene: TRBJ2-5; CDR3aa: ASSRGFGRASGTQY
v_gene: TRBV27; j_gene: TRBJ2-1; CDR3aa: ASSGSFGHKGNEQF
v_gene: TRBV7-3; j_gene: TRBJ2-2; CDR3aa: ASSLNYRGELF
v_gene: TRBV28; j_gene: TRBJ2-7; CDR3aa: ATQKAGRRTTYEQY
v_gene: TRBV19; j_gene: TRBJ2-3; CDR3aa: ASSNPPRGVAY
v_gene: TRBV12-5; j_gene: TRBJ2-3; CDR3aa: ASGLYGNGYTDTQY
v_gene: TRBV9; j_gene: TRBJ2-5; CDR3aa: ASSVEASLETQY
v_gene: TRBV29-1; j_gene: TRBJ2-1; CDR3aa: SGEGLAGNYNEQF
v_gene: TRBV2; j_gene: TRBJ2-1; CDR3aa: ASSAPDGGEQF
v_gene: TRBV28; j_gene: TRBJ2-7; CDR3aa: ASSLPGLGLQGVSYEQY
v_gene: TRBV5-1; j_gene: TRBJ2-1; CDR3aa: ASSVAESSYNEQF
v_gene: TRBV28; j_gene: TRBJ2-1; CDR3aa: ASSLFVLAGNEQF
v_gene: TRBV29-1; j_gene: TRBJ1-3; CDR3aa: SGQYLGNTIY
v_gene: TRBV11-2; j_gene: TRBJ2-2; CDR3aa: ASSLVRYTGELF
v_gene: TRBV29-1; j_gene: TRBJ2-2; CDR3aa: SVEGTRGEVELF
v_gene: TRBV5-6; j_gene: TRBJ2-1; CDR3aa: ASSLTGYYNEQF
v_gene: TRBV7-9; j_gene: TRBJ1-5; CDR3aa: ASSFTGTSVWDQPQH
v_gene: TRBV5-1; j_gene: TRBJ2-5; CDR3aa: ASSLGGRIETQY
v_gene: TRBV4-3; j_gene: TRBJ2-3; CDR3aa: ASSQDPGGTDTQY
v_gene: TRBV5-1; j_gene: TRBJ2-7; CDR3aa: ASSLEEGIAGTHYEQY
v_gene: TRBV15; j_gene: TRBJ2-7; CDR3aa: ATSRGTSGSYEQY
v_gene: TRBV6-5; j_gene: TRBJ1-5; CDR3aa: ASSYSGQPQH
v_gene: TRBV4-2; j_gene: TRBJ2-1; CDR3aa: ASSHSVREGYNGQF
v_gene: TRBV13; j_gene: TRBJ2-7; CDR3aa: ASSPWGGNSYEQY
v_gene: TRBV28; j_gene: TRBJ2-3; CDR3aa: ASSSPDVTSGMESDTQY
v_gene: TRBV30; j_gene: TRBJ2-5; CDR3aa: AWSMGTQETQY
v_gene: TRBV27; j_gene: TRBJ1-1; CDR3aa: ASSPSGGRNTEAF
v_gene: TRBV7-9; j_gene: TRBJ1-2; CDR3aa: ASSSLREGYT
v_gene: TRBV11-2; j_gene: TRBJ2-1; CDR3aa: ASSSTVDAYNEQF
v_gene: TRBV11-2; j_gene: TRBJ2-1; CDR3aa: ASSLALVGEQF
v_gene: TRBV5-6; j_gene: TRBJ2-3; CDR3aa: ASSLRLQGETSTDTQY